This entry describes one T cell receptor (beta chain). Assay: immunoSEQ multiplex PCR; the TCRdb copy retains only in-frame clones and omits some. The table lists about 230,000 clones, about 80% of them singletons, with less than 15% in the top ten. This sample is drawn from a study of control samples from healthy donors and cancer patients. CDR1 is MNHEY, CDR2 SMNVEV, per germline (reference sequence). Trimming shortened V by 0 bases and J by 9 bases, and 9 bases separated the two germline ends. CDR3 size: 13 residues. This TCR was recovered from a woman aged 60-75 years with lung cancer. The rearrangement joins TRBV27 to TRBJ2-1; the D gene is possibly TRBD1 (6 bases). Sequencing was done on a sample of PBMCs. CDR3 region: CASSLSSRGEQFF. As DNA, the CDR3 is TGTGCCAGCAGTTTATCGAGCAGGGGTGAGCAGTTCTTC.